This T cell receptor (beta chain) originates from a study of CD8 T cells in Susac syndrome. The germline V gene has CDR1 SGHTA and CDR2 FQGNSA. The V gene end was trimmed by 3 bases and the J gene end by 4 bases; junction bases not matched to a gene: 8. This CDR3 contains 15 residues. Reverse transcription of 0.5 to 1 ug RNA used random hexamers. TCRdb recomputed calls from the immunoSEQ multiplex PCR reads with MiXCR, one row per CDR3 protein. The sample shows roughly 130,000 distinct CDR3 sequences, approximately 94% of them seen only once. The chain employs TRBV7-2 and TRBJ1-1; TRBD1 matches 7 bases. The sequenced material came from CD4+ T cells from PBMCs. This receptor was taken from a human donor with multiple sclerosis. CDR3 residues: CASSLGETGSTEAFF. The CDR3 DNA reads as TGTGCCAGCAGCTTGGGGGAGACAGGGAGCACTGAAGCTTTCTTT.